The next 18 T cell receptor beta chains were all read from a single sample in a study of human T cells and chemical hapten exposure. The time point: patch test 1, 2 weeks after DPC sensitization. Treatment described: therapeutic diphenylcyclopropenone sensitization with weekly scalp DPC. TCRdb fed the RACE reads into MiXCR, producing one record per CDR3 protein. The data hold about 120,000 distinct CDR3 sequences, with about an eighth observed a single time. The sequencing here drew on whole blood, taken in connection with sensitization to the hapten diphenylcyclopropenone (DPC). The origin of the receptors is a man between 18 and 29 years old with alopecia areata. Some clones in this sample may be carry-over from other donors' samples.

The chain employs TRBV11-2 and TRBJ2-1, with D unresolved. V dropped 3 bases and J dropped 1 base, with 7 bases sitting between them. This CDR3 comprises 14 residues. Germline V gene data show CDR1 as SGHAT and CDR2 as FQNNGV. This CDR3 reads CASSFKGSYNEQFF. CDR3 nucleotides: TGTGCCAGCAGCTTTAAAGGTTCCTACAATGAGCAGTTCTTC.

The rearrangement uses TRBV7-9 and TRBJ1-5; maybe TRBD1 (5 bases). This CDR3 region has 15 residues. Trimming left V 2 bases short and J 4 bases short, with 12 bases between. Per the germline V gene, CDR1 is SEHNR and CDR2 is FQNEAQ (reference sequence). CDR3 in DNA: TGTGCCAGCAGCTTATCCGCGGGGGAAAATCAGCCCCAGCATTTT. Translation gives CASSLSAGENQPQHF.

This clonotype was observed a few times. V usage is TRBV6-2 or TRBV6-3 and J usage is TRBJ2-3, with D perhaps TRBD1 (6 bases). V lost 6 bases, J lost 2 bases, and 18 bases lay in between. The CDR3 spans 16 residues. Germline lookup yields CDR1 MNHEY and CDR2 SVGEGT. CDR3 residues: CASRYPITGNTDTQYF. CDR3 nucleotides: TGTGCCAGCAGGTACCCGATCACAGGGAACACAGATACGCAGTATTTT.

The V call is TRBV7-8, the J call TRBJ2-5; D remains ambiguous. The V end was cut by 5 bases, the J end by 5 bases, with 9 bases between. Germline-derived CDR1 and CDR2 are SGHVS and FQNEAQ. This CDR3 is 12 amino acids long. The CDR3 loop reads CASSPTGETQYF. The CDR3 DNA reads as TGTGCCAGCAGCCCCACCGGGGAGACCCAGTACTTC.

This chain uses TRBV19 with TRBJ1-6; D ambiguous. The CDR3 loop spans 14 amino acids. With 1 base removed from V and 5 bases from J, the gap between germline ends came to 6 bases. Looked up from germline, CDR1 is LNHDA and CDR2 is SQIVND (reference sequence). The CDR3 DNA reads TGTGCCAGTAGTATAGGGACGAATAATTCACCCCTCCACTTT. It yields the protein CASSIGTNNSPLHF.

This clonotype has more than one count but fewer than ten. The chain employs TRBV20-1 and TRBJ2-2, with no clear D. Per the germline V gene, CDR1 is DFQATT and CDR2 is SNEGSKA (reference sequence). V gave up 6 bases and J gave up 7 bases, with 9 bases separating them. The CDR3 spans 11 residues. In nucleotides, the CDR3 is TGCAGTGCCCACTTGGGCGGGGAGCTGTTTTTT. Translation gives CSAHLGGELFF.

This clonotype was observed a handful of times. This chain's CDR3 is CASSLVGSNQPQHF. The CDR3 DNA sequence: TGTGCCAGCAGCTTAGTTGGTAGCAATCAGCCCCAGCATTTT. The chain is built from TRBV7-2 and TRBJ1-5; no reliable D call. Trimming removed 1 base from V and 0 bases from J, with 4 bases in between. Germline V lookup: CDR1 SGHTA, CDR2 FQGNSA. This CDR3 region has 14 residues.

J is TRBJ2-7 and V is TRBV28; 11 bases match TRBD1. Germline assignment: CDR1 MDHEN and CDR2 SYDVKM. The CDR3 has 15 residues. Germline trimming cut 3 bases from V and 6 bases from J; bases unmatched to any gene: 7. DNA of the CDR3: TGTGCCAGCAGTTTTTCCGGGACAGGGGGTTTCGAGCAGTACTTC. This translates into CASSFSGTGGFEQYF. Drawing the rest from reference TRBV28 and TRBJ2-7, the complete variable domain is DVKVTQSSRYLVKRTGEKVFLECVQDMDHENMFWYRQDPGLGLRLIYFSYDVKMKEKGDIPEGYSVSREKKERFSLILESASTNQTSMYLCASSFSGTGGFEQYFGPGTRLTVT.

The V gene is TRBV20-1, the J gene TRBJ2-7, with D hard to call. The V gene's germline CDR1 is DFQATT and CDR2 SNEGSKA (reference sequence). The V and J ends lost 6 bases and 1 base respectively, with 13 bases between them. The length of the CDR3 is 13 residues. CDR3 bases: TGCAGTGCCCCGGACGGCTATTCCTACGAGCAGTACTTC. Translation: CSAPDGYSYEQYF.

This clonotype was picked up a small number of times. The rearrangement joins TRBV27 to TRBJ2-7; D is perhaps TRBD2 (5 bases). V gave up 6 bases and J gave up 2 bases, with 11 bases separating them. Germline assignment: CDR1 MNHEY and CDR2 SMNVEV (reference sequence). CDR3 length: 13 amino acids. The CDR3 coding sequence is TGTGCCAGCAGACGGACGGGAACCTACGAGCAGTACTTC. Translating gives CASRRTGTYEQYF.

V is TRBV28 and J is TRBJ2-7, with D unresolved. CDR1 and CDR2 (germline): MDHEN, SYDVKM. Trimming stripped 8 bases from V and 0 bases from J, with 11 bases between. The CDR3 runs 13 residues. DNA of the CDR3: TGTGCCAGCCGAACCACAAACTCCTACGAGCAGTACTTC. Residues: CASRTTNSYEQYF.

To note about this clonotype: One base away lies a much larger clone, so this may be a sequencing read error. CDR3 amino acids: CASSTQANRNTEAFF. CDR3 DNA: TGTGCCAGCAGCACACAGGCCAACCGAAACACTGAAGCTTTCTTT. The chain joins TRBV11-2 to TRBJ1-1, with a tentative D call TRBD1 (5 bases). CDR3 length equals 15 residues. CDR1 is SGHAT and CDR2 is FQNNGV in the germline V gene. Trimming pared 5 bases from V and 2 bases from J, leaving 15 bases between.

The gene calls are TRBV7-9 and TRBJ2-2, with 7 bases identical to TRBD1. Losses at the gene ends were 5 bases for V and 0 bases for J; bases not matched to a gene: 6. The CDR3 sequence is 16 residues long. Germline V CDR1 and CDR2: SEHNR, FQNEAQ (reference sequence). The CDR3 DNA is TGTGCCAGCAGCGCAAGGGACAGAGCGAACACCGGGGAGCTGTTTTTT. This gives the protein CASSARDRANTGELFF.

The rearrangement uses TRBV6-2 or TRBV6-3 and TRBJ2-1; possible D gene TRBD2, 5 bases. The CDR3 contains 15 residues. V was trimmed by 11 bases and J by 4 bases, leaving 21 bases between them. Germline V gene sequence: CDR1 MNHEY, CDR2 SVGEGT. CDR3 residues: CAAGLTGPLYNEQFF. The CDR3 nucleotides are TGTGCCGCGGGTCTTACCGGGCCCCTATACAATGAGCAGTTCTTC.

This clonotype was found many times. The chain has TRBV10-3 and TRBJ1-1; 7 bases line up with TRBD1. CDR1 is ENHRY, CDR2 SYGVKD, per germline. This CDR3 comprises 14 residues. V dropped 7 bases and J dropped 0; count of bases not matched to a gene: 5. CDR3 bases: TGTGCCATCACCTCGACAGGGATGAACACTGAAGCTTTCTTT. This encodes CAITSTGMNTEAFF.

In its sample, this clonotype was seen once. The chain couples TRBV2 to TRBJ2-7, with TRBD2 identical over 7 bases. The CDR3 loop spans 15 amino acids. Germline CDR1 and CDR2: SNHLY and FYNNEI. Trimming cost V 6 bases and J 1 base; bases outside gene matches: 9. This CDR3 reads CASRPHAGGSYEQYF. In DNA form, the CDR3 reads TGTGCCAGCAGACCTCACGCCGGGGGGTCCTACGAGCAGTACTTC.

The chain employs TRBV4-1 and TRBJ2-3, with 15 bases that match TRBD2. The length of the CDR3 is 18 residues. Per germline, CDR1 MGHRA and CDR2 YSYEKL. V trimming: 4 bases; J trimming: 4 bases; junction bases outside the gene matches: 9. In DNA form, the CDR3 reads TGCGCCAGCAGCCCTCGGACTAGCGGGGGGGCCGCTGCAGATACGCAGTATTTT. This sequence encodes CASSPRTSGGAAADTQYF.

This clonotype was detected only a few times. This rearrangement joins TRBV4-3 to TRBJ1-3; D unresolved. The CDR3 sequence is 15 residues long. V lost 0 bases, J lost 0 bases, and 6 bases lay in between. The germline V gene encodes CDR1 LGHNA and CDR2 YSLEER. CDR3 sequence: CASSQDVISGNTIYF. For the CDR3, the DNA is TGCGCCAGCAGCCAAGATGTAATCTCTGGAAACACCATATATTTT.